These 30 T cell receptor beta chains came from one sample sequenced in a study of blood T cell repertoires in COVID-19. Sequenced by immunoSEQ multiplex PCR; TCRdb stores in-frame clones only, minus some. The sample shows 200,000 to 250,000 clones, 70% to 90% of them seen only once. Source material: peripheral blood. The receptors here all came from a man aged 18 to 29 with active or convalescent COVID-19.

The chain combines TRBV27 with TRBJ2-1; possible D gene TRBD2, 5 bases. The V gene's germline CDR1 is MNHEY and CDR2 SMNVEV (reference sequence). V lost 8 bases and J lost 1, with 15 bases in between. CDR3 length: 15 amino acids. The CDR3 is CASARWTGSYNEQFF. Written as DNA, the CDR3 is TGTGCCAGCGCCCGCTGGACGGGGTCCTACAATGAGCAGTTCTTC.

The DNA of the CDR3 is TGCGCCAGCAGCAGAGCAGGGGGTTTCAACAATGAGCAGTTCTTC. As protein: CASSRAGGFNNEQFF. V gene TRBV4-3 combines with J gene TRBJ2-1; 7 bases line up with TRBD1. Germline CDR1 LGHNA, CDR2 YSLEER. Trimming at V came to 5 bases and at J to 5 bases, leaving 9 bases not matched to a gene. The CDR3 has 15 residues.

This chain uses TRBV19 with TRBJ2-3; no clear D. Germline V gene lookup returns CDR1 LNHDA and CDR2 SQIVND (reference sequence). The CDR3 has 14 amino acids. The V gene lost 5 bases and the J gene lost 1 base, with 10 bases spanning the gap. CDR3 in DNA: TGTGCCAGTAGTGCGGCGGTGGGCACAGATACGCAGTATTTT. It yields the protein CASSAAVGTDTQYF.

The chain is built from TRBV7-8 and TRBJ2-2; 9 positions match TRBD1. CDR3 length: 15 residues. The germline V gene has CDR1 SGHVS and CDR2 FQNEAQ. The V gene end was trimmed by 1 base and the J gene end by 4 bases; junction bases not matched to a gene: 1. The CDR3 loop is CASSLGTGATGELFF. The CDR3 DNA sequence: TGTGCCAGCAGCTTAGGGACAGGGGCCACCGGGGAGCTGTTTTTT.

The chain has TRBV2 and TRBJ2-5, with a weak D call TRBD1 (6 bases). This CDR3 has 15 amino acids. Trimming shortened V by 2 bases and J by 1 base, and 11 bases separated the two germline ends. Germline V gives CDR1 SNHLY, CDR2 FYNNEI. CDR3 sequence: CASSEIRTAQETQYF. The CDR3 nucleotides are TGTGCCAGCAGTGAAATCCGGACAGCCCAAGAGACCCAGTACTTC.

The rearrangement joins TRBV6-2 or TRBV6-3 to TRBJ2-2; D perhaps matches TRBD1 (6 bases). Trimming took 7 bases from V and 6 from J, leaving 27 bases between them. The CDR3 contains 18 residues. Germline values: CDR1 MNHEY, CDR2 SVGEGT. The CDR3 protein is CASTPNAPVLGASGELFF. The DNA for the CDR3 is TGTGCCAGCACCCCGAACGCCCCGGTTTTGGGGGCCTCCGGGGAGCTGTTTTTT.

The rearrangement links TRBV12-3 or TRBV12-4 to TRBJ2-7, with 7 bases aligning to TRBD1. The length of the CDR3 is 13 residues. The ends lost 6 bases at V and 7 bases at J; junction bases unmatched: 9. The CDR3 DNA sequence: TGTGCCAGCAGGAAGACAGGGATAAAAGAGCAGTACTTC. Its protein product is CASRKTGIKEQYF.

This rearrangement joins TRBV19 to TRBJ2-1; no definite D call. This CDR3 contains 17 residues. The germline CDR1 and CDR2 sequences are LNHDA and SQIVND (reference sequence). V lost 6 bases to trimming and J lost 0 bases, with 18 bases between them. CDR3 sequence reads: CASSPPPPRSSYNEQFF. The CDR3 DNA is TGTGCCAGTAGCCCACCCCCTCCGCGAAGCTCCTACAATGAGCAGTTCTTC.

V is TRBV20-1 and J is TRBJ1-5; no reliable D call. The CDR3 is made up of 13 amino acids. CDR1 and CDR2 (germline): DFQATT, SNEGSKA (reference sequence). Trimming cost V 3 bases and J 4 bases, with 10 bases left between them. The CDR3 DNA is TGCAGTGCTAGTCGCGCCCCGAATCAGCCCCAGCATTTT. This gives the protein CSASRAPNQPQHF.

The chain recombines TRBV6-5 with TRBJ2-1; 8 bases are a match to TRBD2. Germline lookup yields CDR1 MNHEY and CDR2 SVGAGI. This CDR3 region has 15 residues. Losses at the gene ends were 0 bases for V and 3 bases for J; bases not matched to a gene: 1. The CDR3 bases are TGTGCCAGCAGTTACTCTAGCGGGATCTACAATGAGCAGTTCTTC. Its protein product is CASSYSSGIYNEQFF.

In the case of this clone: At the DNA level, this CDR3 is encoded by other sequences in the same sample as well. CDR3 in DNA: TGTGCCAGCAGCGTAGGACTAGCGGGGTCCTACGAGCAGTACTTC. It yields the protein CASSVGLAGSYEQYF. The rearrangement joins TRBV9 to TRBJ2-7, with 11 bases lining up with TRBD2. Germline V gene data show CDR1 as SGDLS and CDR2 as YYNGEE. The CDR3 loop spans 15 amino acids. V lost 0 bases to trimming and J lost 1 base; unmatched junction nucleotides: 0.

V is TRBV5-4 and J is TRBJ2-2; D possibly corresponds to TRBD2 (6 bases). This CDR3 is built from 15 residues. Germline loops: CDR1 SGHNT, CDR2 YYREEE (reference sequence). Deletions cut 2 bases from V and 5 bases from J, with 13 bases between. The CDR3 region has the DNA TGTGCCAGCAGCTTTTTGCGGGATAGGACCGGGGAGCTGTTTTTT. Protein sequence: CASSFLRDRTGELFF.

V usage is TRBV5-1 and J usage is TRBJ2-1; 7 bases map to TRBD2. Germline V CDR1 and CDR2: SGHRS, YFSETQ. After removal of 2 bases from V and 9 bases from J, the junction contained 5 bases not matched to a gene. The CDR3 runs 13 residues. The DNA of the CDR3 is TGCGCCAGCAGCTTCAGCGGGATACTTGAGCAGTTCTTC. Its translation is CASSFSGILEQFF.

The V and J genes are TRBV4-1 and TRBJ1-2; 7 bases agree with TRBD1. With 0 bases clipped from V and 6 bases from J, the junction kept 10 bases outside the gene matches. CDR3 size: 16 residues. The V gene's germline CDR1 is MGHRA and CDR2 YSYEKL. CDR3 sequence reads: CASSQETGTSTHGYTF. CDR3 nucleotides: TGCGCCAGCAGCCAAGAGACAGGGACAAGCACCCATGGCTACACCTTC.

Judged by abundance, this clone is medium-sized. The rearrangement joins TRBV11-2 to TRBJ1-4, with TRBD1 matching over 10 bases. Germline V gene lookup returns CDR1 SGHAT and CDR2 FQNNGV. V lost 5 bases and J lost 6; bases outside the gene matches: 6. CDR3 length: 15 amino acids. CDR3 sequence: CASSPETGGYEKLFF. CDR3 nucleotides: TGTGCCAGCAGCCCCGAGACAGGGGGCTATGAAAAACTGTTTTTT.

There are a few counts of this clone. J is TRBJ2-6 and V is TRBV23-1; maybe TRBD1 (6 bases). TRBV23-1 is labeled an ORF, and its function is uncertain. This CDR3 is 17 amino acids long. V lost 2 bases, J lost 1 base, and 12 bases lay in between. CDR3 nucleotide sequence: TGCGCCAGCAGTCAAGGACAGAGGGGTTCTGGGGCCAACGTCCTGACTTTC. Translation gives CASSQGQRGSGANVLTF.

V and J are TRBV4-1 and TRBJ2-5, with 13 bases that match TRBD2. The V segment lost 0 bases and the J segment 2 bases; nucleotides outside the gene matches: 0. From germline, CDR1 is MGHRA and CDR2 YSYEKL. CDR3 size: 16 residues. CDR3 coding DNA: TGCGCCAGCAGCCAAGAGGGACTAGCGGGACAAGAGACCCAGTACTTC. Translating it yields CASSQEGLAGQETQYF.

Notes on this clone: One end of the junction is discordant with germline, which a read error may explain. The CDR3 reads CASSPLAGGPRGETQYF. The CDR3 nucleotides are TGTGCTAGCAGCCCCCTAGCGGGAGGTCCGCGTGGAGAGACCCAGTACTTC. V and J are TRBV7-7 and TRBJ2-5; 11 bases map to TRBD2. The CDR3 has 17 residues. Germline V gene sequence: CDR1 SSHAT, CDR2 FNYEAQ (reference sequence).

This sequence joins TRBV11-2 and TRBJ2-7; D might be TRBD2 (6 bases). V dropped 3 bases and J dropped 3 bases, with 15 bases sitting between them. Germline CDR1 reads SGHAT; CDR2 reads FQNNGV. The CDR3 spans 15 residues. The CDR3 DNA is TGTGCCAGCAGCTTCGGCGGGACGGAAGACTACGAGCAGTACTTC. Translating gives CASSFGGTEDYEQYF.

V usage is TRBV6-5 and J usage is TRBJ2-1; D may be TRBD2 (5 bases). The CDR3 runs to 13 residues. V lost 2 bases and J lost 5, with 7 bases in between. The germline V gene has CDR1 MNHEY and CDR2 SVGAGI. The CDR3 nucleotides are TGTGCCAGCAGTTACGCGGGCCACAATGAGCAGTTCTTC. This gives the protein CASSYAGHNEQFF.

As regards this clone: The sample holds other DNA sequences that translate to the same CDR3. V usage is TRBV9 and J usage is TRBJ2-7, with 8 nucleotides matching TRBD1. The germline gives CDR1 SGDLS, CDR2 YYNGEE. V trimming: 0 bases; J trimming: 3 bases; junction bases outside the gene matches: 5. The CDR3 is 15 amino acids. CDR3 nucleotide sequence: TGTGCCAGCAGCGTAGAAGGACAGGGTATCTACGAGCAGTACTTC. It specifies CASSVEGQGIYEQYF.

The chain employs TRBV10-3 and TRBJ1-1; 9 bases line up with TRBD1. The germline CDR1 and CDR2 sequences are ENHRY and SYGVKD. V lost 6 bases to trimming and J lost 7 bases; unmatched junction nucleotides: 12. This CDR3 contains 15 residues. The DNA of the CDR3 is TGTGCCATCAGGCCGGGACAGGGTTGGACTGATGAAGCTTTCTTT. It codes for CAIRPGQGWTDEAFF.

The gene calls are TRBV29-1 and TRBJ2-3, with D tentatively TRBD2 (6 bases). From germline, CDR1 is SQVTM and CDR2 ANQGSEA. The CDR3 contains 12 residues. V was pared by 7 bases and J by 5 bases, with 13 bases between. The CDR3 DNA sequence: TGCAGCGCGCCTCAGGGAGGAGATACGCAGTATTTT. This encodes CSAPQGGDTQYF.

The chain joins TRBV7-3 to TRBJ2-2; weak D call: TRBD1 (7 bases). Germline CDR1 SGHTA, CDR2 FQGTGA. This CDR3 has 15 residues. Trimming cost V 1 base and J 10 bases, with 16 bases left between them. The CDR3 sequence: CASSLNQGGIAELFF. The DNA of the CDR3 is TGTGCCAGCAGCTTAAATCAGGGGGGCATAGCGGAGCTGTTTTTT. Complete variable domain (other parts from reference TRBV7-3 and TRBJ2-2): GAGVSQTPSNKVTEKGKYVELRCDPISGHTALYWYRQSLGQGPEFLIYFQGTGAADDSGLPNDRFFAVRPEGSVSTLKIQRTERGDSAVYLCASSLNQGGIAELFFGEGSRLTVL.

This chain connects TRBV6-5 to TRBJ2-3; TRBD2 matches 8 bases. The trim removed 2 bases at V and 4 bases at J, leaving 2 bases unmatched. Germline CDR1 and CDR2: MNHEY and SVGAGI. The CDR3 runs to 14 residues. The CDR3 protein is CASSYREGPDTQYF. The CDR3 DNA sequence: TGTGCCAGCAGTTACCGGGAGGGCCCAGATACGCAGTATTTT.

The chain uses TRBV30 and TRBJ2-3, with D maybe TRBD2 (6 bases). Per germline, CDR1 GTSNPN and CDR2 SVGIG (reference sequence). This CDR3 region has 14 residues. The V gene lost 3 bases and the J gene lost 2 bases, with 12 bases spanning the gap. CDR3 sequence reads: CAWREGRFTDTQYF. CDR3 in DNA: TGTGCCTGGAGGGAGGGGCGGTTCACAGATACGCAGTATTTT.

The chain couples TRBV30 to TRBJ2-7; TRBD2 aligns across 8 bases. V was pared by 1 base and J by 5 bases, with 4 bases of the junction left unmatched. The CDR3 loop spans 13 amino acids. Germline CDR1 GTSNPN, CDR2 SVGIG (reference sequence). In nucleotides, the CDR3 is TGTGCCTGGAGTGAGCGGGAGTGGGACGAGCAGTACTTC. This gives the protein CAWSEREWDEQYF.

CDR3 sequence reads: CAWSVPGEPLHF. The DNA of the CDR3 is TGTGCCTGGAGTGTACCAGGGGAACCCCTCCACTTT. The J gene is TRBJ1-6, the V gene TRBV30; D is perhaps TRBD1 (6 bases). There are 12 residues in the CDR3. Looked up from germline, CDR1 is GTSNPN and CDR2 is SVGIG (reference sequence). V lost 0 bases to trimming and J lost 12 bases, with 9 bases between them.

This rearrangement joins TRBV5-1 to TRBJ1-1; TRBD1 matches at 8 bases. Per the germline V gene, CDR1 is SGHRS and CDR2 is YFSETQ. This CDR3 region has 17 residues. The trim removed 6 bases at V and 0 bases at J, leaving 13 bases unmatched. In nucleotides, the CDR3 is TGCGCCAGCACGGAGCAGGGGGCATCGATCCTGAACACTGAAGCTTTCTTT. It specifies CASTEQGASILNTEAFF.

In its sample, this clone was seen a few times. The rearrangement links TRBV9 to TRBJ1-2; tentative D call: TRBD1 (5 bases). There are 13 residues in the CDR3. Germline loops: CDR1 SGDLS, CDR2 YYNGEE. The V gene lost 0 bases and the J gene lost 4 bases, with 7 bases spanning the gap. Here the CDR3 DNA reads TGTGCCAGCAGCGTAGAACAGGCCTATGGCTACACCTTC. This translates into CASSVEQAYGYTF.